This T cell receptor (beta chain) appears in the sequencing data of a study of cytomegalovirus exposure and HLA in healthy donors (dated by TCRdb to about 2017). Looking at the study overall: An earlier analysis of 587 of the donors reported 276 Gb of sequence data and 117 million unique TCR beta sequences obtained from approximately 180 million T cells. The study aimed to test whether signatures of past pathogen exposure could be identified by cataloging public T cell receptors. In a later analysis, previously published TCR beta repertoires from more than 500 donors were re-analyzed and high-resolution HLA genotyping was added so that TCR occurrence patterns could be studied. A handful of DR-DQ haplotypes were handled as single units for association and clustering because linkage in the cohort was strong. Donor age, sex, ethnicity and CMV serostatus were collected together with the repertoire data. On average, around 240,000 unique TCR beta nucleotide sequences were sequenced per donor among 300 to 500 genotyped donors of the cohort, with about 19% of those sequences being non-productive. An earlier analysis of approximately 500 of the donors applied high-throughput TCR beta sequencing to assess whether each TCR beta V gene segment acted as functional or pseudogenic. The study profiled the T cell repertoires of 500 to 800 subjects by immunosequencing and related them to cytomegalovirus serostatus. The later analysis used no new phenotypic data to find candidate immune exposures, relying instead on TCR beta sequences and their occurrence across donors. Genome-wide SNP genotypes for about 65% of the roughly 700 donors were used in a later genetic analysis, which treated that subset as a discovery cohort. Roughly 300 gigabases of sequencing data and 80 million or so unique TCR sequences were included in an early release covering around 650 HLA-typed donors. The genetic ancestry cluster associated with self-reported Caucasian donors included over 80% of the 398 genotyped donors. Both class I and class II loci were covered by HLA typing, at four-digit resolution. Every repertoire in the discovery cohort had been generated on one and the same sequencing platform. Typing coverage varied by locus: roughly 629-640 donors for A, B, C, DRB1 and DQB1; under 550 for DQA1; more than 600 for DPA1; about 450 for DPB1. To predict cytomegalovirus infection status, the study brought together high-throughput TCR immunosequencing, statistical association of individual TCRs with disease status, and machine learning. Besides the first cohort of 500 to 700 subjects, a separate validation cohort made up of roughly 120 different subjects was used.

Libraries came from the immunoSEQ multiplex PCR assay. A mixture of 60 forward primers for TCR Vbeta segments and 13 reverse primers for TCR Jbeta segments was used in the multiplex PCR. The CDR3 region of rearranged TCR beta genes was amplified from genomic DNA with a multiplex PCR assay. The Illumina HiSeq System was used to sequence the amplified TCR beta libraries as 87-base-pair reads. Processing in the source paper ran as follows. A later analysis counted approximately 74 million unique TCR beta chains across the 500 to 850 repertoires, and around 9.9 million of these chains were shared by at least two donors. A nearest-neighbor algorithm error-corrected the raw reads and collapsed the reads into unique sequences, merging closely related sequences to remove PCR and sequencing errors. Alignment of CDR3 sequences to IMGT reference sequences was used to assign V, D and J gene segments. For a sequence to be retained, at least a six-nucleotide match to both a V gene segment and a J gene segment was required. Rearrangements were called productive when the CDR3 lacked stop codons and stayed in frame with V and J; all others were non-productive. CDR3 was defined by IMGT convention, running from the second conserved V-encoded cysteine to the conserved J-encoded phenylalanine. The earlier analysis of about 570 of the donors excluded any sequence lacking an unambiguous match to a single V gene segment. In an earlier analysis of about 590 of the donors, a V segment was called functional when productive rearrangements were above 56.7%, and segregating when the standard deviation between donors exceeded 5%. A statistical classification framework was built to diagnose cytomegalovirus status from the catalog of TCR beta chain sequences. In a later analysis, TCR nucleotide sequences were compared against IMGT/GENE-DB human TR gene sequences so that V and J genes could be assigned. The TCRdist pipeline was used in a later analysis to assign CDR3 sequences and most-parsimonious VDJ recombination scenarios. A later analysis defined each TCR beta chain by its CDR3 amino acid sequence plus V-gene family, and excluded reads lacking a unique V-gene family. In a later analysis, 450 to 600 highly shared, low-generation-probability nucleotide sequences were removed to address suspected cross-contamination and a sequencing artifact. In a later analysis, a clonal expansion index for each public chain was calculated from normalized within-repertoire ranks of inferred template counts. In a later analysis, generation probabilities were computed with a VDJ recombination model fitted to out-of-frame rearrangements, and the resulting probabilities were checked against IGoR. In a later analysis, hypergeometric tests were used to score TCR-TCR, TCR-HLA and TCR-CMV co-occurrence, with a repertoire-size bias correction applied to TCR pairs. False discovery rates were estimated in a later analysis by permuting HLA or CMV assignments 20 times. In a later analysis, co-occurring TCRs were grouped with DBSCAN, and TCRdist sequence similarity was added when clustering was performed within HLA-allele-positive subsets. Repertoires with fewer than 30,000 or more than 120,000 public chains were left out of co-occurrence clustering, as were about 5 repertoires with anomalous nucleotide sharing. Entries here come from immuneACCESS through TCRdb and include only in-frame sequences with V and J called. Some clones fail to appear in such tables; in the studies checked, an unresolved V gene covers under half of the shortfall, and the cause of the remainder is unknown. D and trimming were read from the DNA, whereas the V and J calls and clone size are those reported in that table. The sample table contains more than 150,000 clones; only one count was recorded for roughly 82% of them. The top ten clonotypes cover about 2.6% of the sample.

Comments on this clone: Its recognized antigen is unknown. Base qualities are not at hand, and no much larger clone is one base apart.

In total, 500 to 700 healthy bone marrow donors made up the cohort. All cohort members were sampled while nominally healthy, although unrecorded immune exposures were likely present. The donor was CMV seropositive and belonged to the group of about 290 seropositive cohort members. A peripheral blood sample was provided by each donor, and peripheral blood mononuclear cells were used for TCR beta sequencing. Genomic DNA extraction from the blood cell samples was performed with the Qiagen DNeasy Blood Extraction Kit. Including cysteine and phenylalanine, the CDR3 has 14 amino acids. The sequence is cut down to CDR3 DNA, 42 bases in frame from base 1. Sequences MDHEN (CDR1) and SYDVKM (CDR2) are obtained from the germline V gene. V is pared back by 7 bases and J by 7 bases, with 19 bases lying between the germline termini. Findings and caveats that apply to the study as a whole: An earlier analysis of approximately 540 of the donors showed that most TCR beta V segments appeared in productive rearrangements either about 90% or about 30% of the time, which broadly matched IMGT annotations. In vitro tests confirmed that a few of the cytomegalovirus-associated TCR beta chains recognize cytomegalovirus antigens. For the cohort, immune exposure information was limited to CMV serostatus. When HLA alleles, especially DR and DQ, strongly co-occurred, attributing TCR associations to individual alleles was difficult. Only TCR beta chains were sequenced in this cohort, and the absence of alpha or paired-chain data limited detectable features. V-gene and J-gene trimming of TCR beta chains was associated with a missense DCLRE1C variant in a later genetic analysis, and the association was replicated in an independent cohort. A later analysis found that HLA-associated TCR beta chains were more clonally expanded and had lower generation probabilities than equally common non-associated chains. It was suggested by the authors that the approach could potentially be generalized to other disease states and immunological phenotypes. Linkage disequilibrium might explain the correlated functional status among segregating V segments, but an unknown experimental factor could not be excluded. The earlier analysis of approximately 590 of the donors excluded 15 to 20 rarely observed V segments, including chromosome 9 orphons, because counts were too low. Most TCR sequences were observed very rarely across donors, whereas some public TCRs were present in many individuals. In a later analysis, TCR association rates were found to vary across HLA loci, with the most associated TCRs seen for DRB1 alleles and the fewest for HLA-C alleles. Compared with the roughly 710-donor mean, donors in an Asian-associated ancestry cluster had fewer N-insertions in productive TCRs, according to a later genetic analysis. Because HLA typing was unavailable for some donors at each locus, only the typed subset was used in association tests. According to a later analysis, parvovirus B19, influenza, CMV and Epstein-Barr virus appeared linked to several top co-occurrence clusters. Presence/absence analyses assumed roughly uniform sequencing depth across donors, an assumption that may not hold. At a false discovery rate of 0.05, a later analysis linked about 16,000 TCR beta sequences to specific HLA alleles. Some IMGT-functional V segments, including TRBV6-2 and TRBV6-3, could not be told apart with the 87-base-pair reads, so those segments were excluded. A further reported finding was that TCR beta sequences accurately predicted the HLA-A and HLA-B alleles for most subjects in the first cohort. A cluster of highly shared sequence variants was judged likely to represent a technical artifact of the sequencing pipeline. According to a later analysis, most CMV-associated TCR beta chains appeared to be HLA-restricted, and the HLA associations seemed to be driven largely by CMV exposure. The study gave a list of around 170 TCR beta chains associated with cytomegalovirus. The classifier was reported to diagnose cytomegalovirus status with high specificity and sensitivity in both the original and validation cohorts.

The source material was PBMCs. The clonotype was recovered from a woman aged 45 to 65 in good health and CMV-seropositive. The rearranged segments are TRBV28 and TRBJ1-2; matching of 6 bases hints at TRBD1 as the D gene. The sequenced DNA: TGTGCCAGCATCATAGGGGGGGGTCGAAGTGGCTACACCTTC. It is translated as CASIIGGGRSGYTF.